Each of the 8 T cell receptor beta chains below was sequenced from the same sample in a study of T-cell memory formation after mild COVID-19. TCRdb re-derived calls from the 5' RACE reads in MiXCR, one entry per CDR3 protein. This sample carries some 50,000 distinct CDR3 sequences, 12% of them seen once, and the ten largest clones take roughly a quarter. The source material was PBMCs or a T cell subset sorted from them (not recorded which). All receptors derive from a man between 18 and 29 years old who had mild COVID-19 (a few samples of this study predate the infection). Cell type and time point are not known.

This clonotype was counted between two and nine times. The CDR3 nucleotides are TGTGCCAGCAGCCCTGGACAGGGTGCTGGCTACACCTTC. Amino acid sequence: CASSPGQGAGYTF. V and J are TRBV7-3 and TRBJ1-2; 8 nucleotides match TRBD1. Trimming cost V 5 bases and J 7 bases; bases outside gene matches: 6. This CDR3 comprises 13 residues. Germline V lookup: CDR1 SGHTA, CDR2 FQGTGA.

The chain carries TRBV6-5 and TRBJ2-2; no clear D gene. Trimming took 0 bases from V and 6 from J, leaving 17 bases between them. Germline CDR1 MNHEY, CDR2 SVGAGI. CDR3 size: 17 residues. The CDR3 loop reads CASSYSRALSAAGELFF. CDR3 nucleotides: TGTGCCAGCAGTTACTCGAGAGCGTTGAGCGCGGCCGGGGAGCTGTTTTTT.

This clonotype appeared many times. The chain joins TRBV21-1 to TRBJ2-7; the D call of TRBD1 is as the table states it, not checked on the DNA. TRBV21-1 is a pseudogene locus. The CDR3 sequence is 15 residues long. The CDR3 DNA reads TGTGCCAGCTTTCCTTTCCCGGGACAGCCATACGAGCAGTACTTC. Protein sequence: CASFPFPGQPYEQYF.

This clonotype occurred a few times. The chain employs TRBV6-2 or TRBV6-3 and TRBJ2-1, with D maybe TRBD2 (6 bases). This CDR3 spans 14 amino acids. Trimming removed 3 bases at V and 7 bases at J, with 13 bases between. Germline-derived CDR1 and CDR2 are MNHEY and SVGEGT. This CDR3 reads CASSYGTGRNEQFF. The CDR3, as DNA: TGTGCCAGCAGTTATGGGACTGGGCGGAATGAGCAGTTCTTC.

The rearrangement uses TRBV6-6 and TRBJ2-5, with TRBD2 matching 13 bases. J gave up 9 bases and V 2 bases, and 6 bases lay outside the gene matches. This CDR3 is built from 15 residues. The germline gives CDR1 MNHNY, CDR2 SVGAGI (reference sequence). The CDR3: CASSYILAGGAAQYF. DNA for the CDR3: TGTGCCAGCAGTTACATACTAGCGGGGGGGGCGGCCCAGTACTTC.

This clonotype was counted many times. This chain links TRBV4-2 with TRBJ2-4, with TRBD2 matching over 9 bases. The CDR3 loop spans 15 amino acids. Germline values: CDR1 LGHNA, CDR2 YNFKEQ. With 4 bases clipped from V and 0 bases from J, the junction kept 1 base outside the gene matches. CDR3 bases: TGTGCCAGCAGCCTAGCGGGGGAAGCCAAAAACATTCAGTACTTC. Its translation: CASSLAGEAKNIQYF.

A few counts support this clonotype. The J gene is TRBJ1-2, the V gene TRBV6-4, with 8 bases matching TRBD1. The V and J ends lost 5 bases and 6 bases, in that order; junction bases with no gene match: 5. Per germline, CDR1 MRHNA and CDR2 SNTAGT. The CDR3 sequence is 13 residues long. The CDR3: CASSPRGQDGYTF. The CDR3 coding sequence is TGTGCCAGCAGTCCCAGGGGGCAGGATGGCTACACCTTC.

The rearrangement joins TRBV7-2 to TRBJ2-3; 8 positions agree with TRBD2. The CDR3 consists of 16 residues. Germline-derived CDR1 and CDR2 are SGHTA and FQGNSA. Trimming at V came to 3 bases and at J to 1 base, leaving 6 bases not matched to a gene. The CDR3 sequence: CASSFRLARGTDTQYF. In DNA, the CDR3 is TGTGCCAGCAGCTTCCGACTAGCGCGGGGCACAGATACGCAGTATTTT.